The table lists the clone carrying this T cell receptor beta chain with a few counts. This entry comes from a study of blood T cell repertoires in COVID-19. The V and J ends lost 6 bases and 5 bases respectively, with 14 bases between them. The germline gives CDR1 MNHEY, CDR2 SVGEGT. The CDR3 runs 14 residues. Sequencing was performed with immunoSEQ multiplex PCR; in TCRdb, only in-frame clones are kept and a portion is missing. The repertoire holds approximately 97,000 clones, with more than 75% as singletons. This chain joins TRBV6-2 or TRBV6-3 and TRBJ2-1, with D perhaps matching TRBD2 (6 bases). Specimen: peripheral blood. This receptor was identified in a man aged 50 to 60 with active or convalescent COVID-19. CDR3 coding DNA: TGTGCCAGCAGCCCCGGCGGGGTGAACAATGAGCAGTTCTTC. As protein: CASSPGGVNNEQFF.